One T cell receptor (beta chain) is described in this entry. Its antigen remains unidentified. The assay was immunoSEQ multiplex PCR, and TCRdb's table has in-frame clones only and misses some. This sample has fewer than 400,000 clones; more than 80% occur once, and the top ten carry about 0.91%. This specimen comes from a study of cytomegalovirus exposure and HLA in healthy donors. The study's findings and limits: The classifier, whose performance was assessed in both the original and validation cohorts, reportedly diagnosed cytomegalovirus status with high specificity and sensitivity.

V dropped 4 bases and J dropped 8 bases, with 12 bases sitting between them. The germline V gene has CDR1 SGHNT and CDR2 YYREEE (reference sequence). The CDR3 runs to 13 residues. Specimen: PBMCs. V is TRBV5-4 and J is TRBJ1-4; D possibly corresponds to TRBD1 (6 bases). The source of this sequence is a woman aged 18-29 years in good health and CMV-seronegative. The CDR3 DNA reads TGTGCCAGCAGCACAGGGTACGGCGAAAAACTGTTTTTT. This gives the protein CASSTGYGEKLFF.